These T cell receptor beta chains were read from a single sample in a study of blood T cell repertoires in COVID-19. TCRdb keeps only in-frame clones here, not all; method: immunoSEQ multiplex PCR. This table has tens of thousands of clones, around 87% appearing once. The sequencing sample was made of peripheral blood. The receptors here all came from a human donor in a cohort sampled during active COVID-19. The donor label of this sample is uncertain. CDR3s include the opening cysteine and the closing phenylalanine or tryptophan. Fields, in order: J gene, V gene, CDR3 protein.

j_gene: TRBJ1-1
v_gene: TRBV29-1
CDR3aa: CSVGRIPVGLSNTEAFF

j_gene: TRBJ2-3
v_gene: TRBV5-1
CDR3aa: CASSAIAGGTDTQYF

j_gene: TRBJ2-7
v_gene: TRBV6-5
CDR3aa: CASSSGQDYEQYF

j_gene: TRBJ2-5
v_gene: TRBV4-1
CDR3aa: CASSQKTGLTQETQYF

j_gene: TRBJ2-3
v_gene: TRBV4-2
CDR3aa: CASSQFSGVTDTQYF

j_gene: TRBJ2-1
v_gene: TRBV7-9
CDR3aa: CASSGTSGLDNEQFF

j_gene: TRBJ2-2
v_gene: TRBV19
CDR3aa: CASSSAGSKPGELFF

j_gene: TRBJ1-1
v_gene: TRBV20-1
CDR3aa: CSASPTSGGTEAFF

j_gene: TRBJ2-3
v_gene: TRBV3-1/TRBV3-2
CDR3aa: CASSQGTASTDTQYF

j_gene: TRBJ1-3
v_gene: TRBV9
CDR3aa: CASSDRNTIYF

j_gene: TRBJ2-6
v_gene: TRBV3-1/TRBV3-2
CDR3aa: CASSPYNSGANVLTF

j_gene: TRBJ1-5
v_gene: TRBV7-2
CDR3aa: CASSLDQAGQPQHF

j_gene: TRBJ2-6
v_gene: TRBV6-5
CDR3aa: CASTDTAGANVLTF

j_gene: TRBJ1-1
v_gene: TRBV14
CDR3aa: CASSQFPTGFMNTEAFF

j_gene: TRBJ2-3
v_gene: TRBV4-2
CDR3aa: CASTPTTSTDTQYF

j_gene: TRBJ2-5
v_gene: TRBV19
CDR3aa: CASRTIAGGLGTQYF

j_gene: TRBJ1-6
v_gene: TRBV5-1
CDR3aa: CASSLATGNSPLHF

j_gene: TRBJ2-1
v_gene: TRBV7-6
CDR3aa: CASSLRGQGAISSYNEQFF

j_gene: TRBJ1-5
v_gene: TRBV2
CDR3aa: CASSLTGQIQPQHF

j_gene: TRBJ2-7
v_gene: TRBV28
CDR3aa: CASSSTGIGFYEQYF

j_gene: TRBJ1-1
v_gene: TRBV19
CDR3aa: CASSISGQLNTEAFF

j_gene: TRBJ1-1
v_gene: TRBV18
CDR3aa: CASSPQGAEAFF

j_gene: TRBJ1-5
v_gene: TRBV7-9
CDR3aa: CASSLGQNSNQPQHF

j_gene: TRBJ2-4
v_gene: TRBV5-5
CDR3aa: CASSLEAGAGKNIQYF

j_gene: TRBJ1-1
v_gene: TRBV7-9
CDR3aa: CASSPARTGGFEAFF

j_gene: TRBJ2-2
v_gene: TRBV7-6
CDR3aa: CASSGRQATGELFF

j_gene: TRBJ2-7
v_gene: TRBV7-2
CDR3aa: CASSQQIYEQYF

j_gene: TRBJ2-1
v_gene: TRBV27
CDR3aa: CASSFWQGNKDEQFF

j_gene: TRBJ2-5
v_gene: TRBV25-1
CDR3aa: CASSESTGRAETQYF

j_gene: TRBJ2-1
v_gene: TRBV6-5
CDR3aa: CASSYSYRGNNEQFF

j_gene: TRBJ2-3
v_gene: TRBV19
CDR3aa: CATRTSGGITDTQYF

j_gene: TRBJ2-3
v_gene: TRBV3-1/TRBV3-2
CDR3aa: CASSHTSTPDTQYF

j_gene: TRBJ1-1
v_gene: TRBV7-9
CDR3aa: CASSLMNTEAFF

j_gene: TRBJ2-3
v_gene: TRBV4-2
CDR3aa: CASSQGLWVTSGGTDTQYF

j_gene: TRBJ2-7
v_gene: TRBV21-1
CDR3aa: CASRSEPGLAGVSYEQYF

j_gene: TRBJ1-6
v_gene: TRBV19
CDR3aa: CASRGQGAGYNSPLHF

j_gene: TRBJ2-5
v_gene: TRBV10-3
CDR3aa: CAIRETGRSGETQYF

j_gene: TRBJ1-5
v_gene: TRBV19
CDR3aa: CASSMMVGDWNQPQHF

j_gene: TRBJ1-1
v_gene: TRBV5-6
CDR3aa: CASSLYGRGSGTEAFF

j_gene: TRBJ2-3
v_gene: TRBV5-4
CDR3aa: CASSFSGGRTDTQYF

j_gene: TRBJ2-7
v_gene: TRBV2
CDR3aa: CASRLTSGGIAYEQYF

j_gene: TRBJ2-7
v_gene: TRBV3-1/TRBV3-2
CDR3aa: CASSQDTGTATYEQYF

j_gene: TRBJ2-5
v_gene: TRBV3-1/TRBV3-2
CDR3aa: CASSPGLAGGQETQYF

j_gene: TRBJ1-5
v_gene: TRBV19
CDR3aa: CASGQEGLYYSNQPQHF

j_gene: TRBJ2-7
v_gene: TRBV10-1
CDR3aa: CASSEPDRGREQYF

j_gene: TRBJ2-5
v_gene: TRBV4-1
CDR3aa: CASSLNGLAGSQETQYF

j_gene: TRBJ2-1
v_gene: TRBV29-1
CDR3aa: CSVARGGWNEQFF

j_gene: TRBJ2-1
v_gene: TRBV29-1
CDR3aa: CSVETVSTGTGGYNEQFF

j_gene: TRBJ2-5
v_gene: TRBV7-7
CDR3aa: CASSLKVVRRGGVETQYF

j_gene: TRBJ1-1
v_gene: TRBV29-1
CDR3aa: CSVPGQGGRNPEAFF

j_gene: TRBJ1-6
v_gene: TRBV21-1
CDR3aa: CASSGPEWVRSPLHF

j_gene: TRBJ2-7
v_gene: TRBV6-2/TRBV6-3
CDR3aa: CASSYSMARYEQYF